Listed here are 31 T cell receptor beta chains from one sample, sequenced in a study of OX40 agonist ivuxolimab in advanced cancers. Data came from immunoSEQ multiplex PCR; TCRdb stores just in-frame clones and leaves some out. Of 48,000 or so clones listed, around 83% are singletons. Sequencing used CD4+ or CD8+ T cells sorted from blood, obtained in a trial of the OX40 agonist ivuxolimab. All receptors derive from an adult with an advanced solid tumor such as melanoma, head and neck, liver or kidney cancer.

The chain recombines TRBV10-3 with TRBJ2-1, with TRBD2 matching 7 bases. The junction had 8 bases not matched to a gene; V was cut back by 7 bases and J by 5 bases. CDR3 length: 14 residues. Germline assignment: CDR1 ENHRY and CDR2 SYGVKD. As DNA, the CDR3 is TGTGCCATCATGGGGGACTACTCTCACAATGAGCAGTTCTTC. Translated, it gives CAIMGDYSHNEQFF.

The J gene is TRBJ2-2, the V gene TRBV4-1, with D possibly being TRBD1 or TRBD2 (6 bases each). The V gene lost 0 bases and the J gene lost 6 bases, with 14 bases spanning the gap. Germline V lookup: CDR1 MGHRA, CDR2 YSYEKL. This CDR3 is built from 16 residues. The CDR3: CASSQDRVGGSGELFF. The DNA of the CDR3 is TGCGCCAGCAGCCAAGATAGGGTCGGGGGCTCCGGGGAGCTGTTTTTT.

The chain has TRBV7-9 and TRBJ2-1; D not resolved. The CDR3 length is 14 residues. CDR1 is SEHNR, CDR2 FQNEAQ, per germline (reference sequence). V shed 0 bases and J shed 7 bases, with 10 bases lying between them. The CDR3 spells CASSLALVGNEQFF. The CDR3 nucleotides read TGTGCCAGCAGCTTAGCCCTTGTCGGGAATGAGCAGTTCTTC.

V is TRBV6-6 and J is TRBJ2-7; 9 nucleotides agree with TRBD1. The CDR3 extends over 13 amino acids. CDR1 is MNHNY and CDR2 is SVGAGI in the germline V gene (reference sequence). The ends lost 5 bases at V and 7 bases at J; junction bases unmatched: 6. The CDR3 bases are TGTGCCAGCAGTACCGGGACAGGGCAAGAGCAGTACTTC. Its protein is CASSTGTGQEQYF.

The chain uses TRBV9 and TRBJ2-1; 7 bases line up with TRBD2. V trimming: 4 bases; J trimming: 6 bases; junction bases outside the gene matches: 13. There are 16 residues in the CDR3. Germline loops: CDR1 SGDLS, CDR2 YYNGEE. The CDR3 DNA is TGTGCCAGCAGCCTCCGGGGGGACTCCGCGAGCAATGAGCAGTTCTTC. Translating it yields CASSLRGDSASNEQFF.

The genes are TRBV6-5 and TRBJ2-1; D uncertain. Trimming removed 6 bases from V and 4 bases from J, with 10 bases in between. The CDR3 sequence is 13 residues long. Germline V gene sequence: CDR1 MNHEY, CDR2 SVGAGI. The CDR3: CASSQDGYNEQFF. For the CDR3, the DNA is TGTGCCAGCAGCCAGGACGGGTACAATGAGCAGTTCTTC.

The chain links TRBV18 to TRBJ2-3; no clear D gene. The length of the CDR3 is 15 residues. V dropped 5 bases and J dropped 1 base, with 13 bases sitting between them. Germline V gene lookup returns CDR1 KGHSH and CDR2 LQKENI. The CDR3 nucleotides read TGTGCCAGCTCATCCGGTGGGATGGGCACAGATACGCAGTATTTT. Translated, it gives CASSSGGMGTDTQYF.

CDR3 protein: CASNIAGVHYEQYF. CDR3 in DNA: TGTGCCAGCAACATAGCGGGGGTCCACTACGAGCAGTACTTC. The chain is built from TRBV6-1 and TRBJ2-7, with 9 positions matching TRBD2. The V gene end was trimmed by 7 bases and the J gene end by 3 bases; junction bases not matched to a gene: 7. Germline V CDR1 and CDR2: MNHNS, SASEGT. The CDR3 extends over 14 amino acids.

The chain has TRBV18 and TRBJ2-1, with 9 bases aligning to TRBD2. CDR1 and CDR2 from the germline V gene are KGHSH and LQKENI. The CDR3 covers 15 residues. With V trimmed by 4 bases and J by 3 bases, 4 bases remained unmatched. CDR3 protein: CASSLTSGHYNEQFF. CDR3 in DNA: TGTGCCAGCTCACTTACTAGCGGGCACTACAATGAGCAGTTCTTC.

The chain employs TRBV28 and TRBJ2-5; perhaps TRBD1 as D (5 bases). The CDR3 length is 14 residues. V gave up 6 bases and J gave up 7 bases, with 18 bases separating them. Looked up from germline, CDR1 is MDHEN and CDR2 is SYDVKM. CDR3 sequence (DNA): TGTGCCAGCAGCCCCGTGGGGCCCGAGAGGACCCAGTACTTC. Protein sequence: CASSPVGPERTQYF. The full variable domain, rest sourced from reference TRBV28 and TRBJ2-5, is DVKVTQSSRYLVKRTGEKVFLECVQDMDHENMFWYRQDPGLGLRLIYFSYDVKMKEKGDIPEGYSVSREKKERFSLILESASTNQTSMYLCASSPVGPERTQYFGPGTRLLVL.

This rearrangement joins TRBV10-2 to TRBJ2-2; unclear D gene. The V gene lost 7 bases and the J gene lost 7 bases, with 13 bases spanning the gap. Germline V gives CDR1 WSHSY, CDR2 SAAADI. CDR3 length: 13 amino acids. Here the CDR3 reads CASTVGLDGELFF. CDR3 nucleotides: TGCGCCAGCACTGTAGGTCTGGACGGGGAGCTGTTTTTT.

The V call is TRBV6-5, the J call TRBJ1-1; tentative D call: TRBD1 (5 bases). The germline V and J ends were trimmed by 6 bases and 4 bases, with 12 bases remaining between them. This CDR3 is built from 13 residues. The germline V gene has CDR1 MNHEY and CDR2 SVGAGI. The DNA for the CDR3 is TGTGCCAGCAGCGCGGACATTAGCACTGAAGCTTTCTTT. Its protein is CASSADISTEAFF.

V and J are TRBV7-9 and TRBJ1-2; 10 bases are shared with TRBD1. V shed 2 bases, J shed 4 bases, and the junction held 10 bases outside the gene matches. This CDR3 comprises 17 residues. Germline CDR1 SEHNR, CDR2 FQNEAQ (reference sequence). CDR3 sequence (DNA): TGTGCCAGCAGCTTAAAGGGACAGGGGACCGACTCCTATGGCTACACCTTC. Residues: CASSLKGQGTDSYGYTF.

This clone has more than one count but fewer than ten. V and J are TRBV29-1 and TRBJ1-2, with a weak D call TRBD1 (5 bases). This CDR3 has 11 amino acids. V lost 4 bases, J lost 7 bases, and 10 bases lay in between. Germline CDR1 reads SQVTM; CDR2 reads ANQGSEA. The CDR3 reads CSVGAGTGYTF. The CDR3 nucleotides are TGCAGCGTTGGGGCAGGGACTGGCTACACCTTC.

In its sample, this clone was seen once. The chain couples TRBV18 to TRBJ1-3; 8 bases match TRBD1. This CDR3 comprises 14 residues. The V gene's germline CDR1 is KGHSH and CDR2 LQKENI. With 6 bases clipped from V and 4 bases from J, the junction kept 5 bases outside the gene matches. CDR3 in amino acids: CASSLGTGGNTIYF. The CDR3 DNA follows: TGTGCCAGCTCGCTGGGGACAGGAGGAAACACCATATATTTT.

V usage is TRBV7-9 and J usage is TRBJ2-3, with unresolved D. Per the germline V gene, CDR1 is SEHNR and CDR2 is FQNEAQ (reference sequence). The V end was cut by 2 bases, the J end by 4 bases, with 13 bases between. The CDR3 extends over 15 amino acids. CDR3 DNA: TGTGCCAGCAGCTTATCTTCCGGAGTAGCAGATACGCAGTATTTT. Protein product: CASSLSSGVADTQYF.

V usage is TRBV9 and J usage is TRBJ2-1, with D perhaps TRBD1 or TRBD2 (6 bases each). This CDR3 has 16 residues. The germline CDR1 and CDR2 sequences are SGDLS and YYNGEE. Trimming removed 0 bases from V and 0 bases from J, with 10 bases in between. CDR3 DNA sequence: TGTGCCAGCAGCGTAGTAGGGGGGAGCTCCTACAATGAGCAGTTCTTC. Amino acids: CASSVVGGSSYNEQFF.

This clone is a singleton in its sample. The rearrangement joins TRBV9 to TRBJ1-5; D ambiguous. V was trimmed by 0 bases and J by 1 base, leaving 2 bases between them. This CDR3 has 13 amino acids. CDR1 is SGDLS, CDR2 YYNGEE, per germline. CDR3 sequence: CASSVGSNQPQHF. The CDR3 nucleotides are TGTGCCAGCAGCGTAGGGAGCAATCAGCCCCAGCATTTT.

Here the CDR3 reads CASSQELAGEQYF. CDR3 DNA sequence: TGTGCCAGCAGCCAAGAGTTAGCGGGCGAGCAGTACTTC. V is TRBV14 and J is TRBJ2-7, with 7 bases that match TRBD2. CDR1 is SGHDN and CDR2 is FVKESK in the germline V gene. Trimming took 0 bases from V and 6 from J; bases not matched to a gene: 2. The CDR3 is made up of 13 amino acids.

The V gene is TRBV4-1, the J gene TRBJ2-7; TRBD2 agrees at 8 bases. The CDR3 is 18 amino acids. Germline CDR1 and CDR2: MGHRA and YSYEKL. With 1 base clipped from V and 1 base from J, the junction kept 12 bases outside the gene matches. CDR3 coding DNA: TGCGCCAGCAGCCAAGTGACAGGCGGACTAGCAGGTTCCTACGAGCAGTACTTC. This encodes CASSQVTGGLAGSYEQYF.

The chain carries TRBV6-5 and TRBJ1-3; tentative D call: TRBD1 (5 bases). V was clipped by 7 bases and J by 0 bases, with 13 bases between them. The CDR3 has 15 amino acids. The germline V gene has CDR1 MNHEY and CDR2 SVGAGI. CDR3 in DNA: TGTGCCAGCAAGCAGGGCCCTAGCTCTGGAAACACCATATATTTT. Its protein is CASKQGPSSGNTIYF.

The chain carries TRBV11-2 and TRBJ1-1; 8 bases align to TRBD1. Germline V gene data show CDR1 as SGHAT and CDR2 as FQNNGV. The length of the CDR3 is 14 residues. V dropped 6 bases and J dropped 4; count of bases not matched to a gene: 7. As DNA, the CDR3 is TGTGCCAGCAGTTCCGACAGGGGAGGCACTGAAGCTTTCTTT. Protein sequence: CASSSDRGGTEAFF.

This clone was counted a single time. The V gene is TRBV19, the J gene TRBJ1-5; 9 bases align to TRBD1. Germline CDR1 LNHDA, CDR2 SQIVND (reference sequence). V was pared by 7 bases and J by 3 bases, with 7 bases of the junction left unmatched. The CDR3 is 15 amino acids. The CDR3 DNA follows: TGTGCCAGTACGAAACGGGACAGGGACAATCAGCCCCAGCATTTT. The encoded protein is CASTKRDRDNQPQHF. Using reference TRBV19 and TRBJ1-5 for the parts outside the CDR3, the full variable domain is DGGITQSPKYLFRKEGQNVTLSCEQNLNHDAMYWYRQDPGQGLRLIYYSQIVNDFQKGDIAEGYSVSREKKESFPLTVTSAQKNPTAFYLCASTKRDRDNQPQHFGDGTRLSIL.

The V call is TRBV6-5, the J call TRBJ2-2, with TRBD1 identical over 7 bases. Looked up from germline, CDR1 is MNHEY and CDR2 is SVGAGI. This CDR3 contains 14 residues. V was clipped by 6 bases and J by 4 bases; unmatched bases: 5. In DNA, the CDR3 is TGTGCCAGCAGCTACAGGGGAAGCACCGGGGAGCTGTTTTTT. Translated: CASSYRGSTGELFF.

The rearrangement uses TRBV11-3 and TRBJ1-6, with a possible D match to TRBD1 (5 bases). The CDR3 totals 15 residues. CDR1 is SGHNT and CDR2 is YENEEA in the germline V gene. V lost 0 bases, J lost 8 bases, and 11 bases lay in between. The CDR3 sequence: CASSLDGRADSPLHF. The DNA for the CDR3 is TGTGCCAGCAGCTTAGATGGCAGGGCGGATTCACCCCTCCACTTT.

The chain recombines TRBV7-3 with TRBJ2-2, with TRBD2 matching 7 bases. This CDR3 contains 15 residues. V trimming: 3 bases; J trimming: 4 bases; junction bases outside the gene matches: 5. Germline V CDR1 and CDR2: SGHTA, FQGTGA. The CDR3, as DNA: TGTGCCAGCAGCTTTTCGGGGGGATCCACCGGGGAGCTGTTTTTT. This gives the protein CASSFSGGSTGELFF.

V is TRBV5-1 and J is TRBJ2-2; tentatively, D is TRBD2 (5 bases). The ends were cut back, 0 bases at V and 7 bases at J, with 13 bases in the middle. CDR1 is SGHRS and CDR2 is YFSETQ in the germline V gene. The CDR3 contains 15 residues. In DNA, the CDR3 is TGCGCCAGCAGCTTGGAGATAGCGTTCGGCGGGGAGCTGTTTTTT. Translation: CASSLEIAFGGELFF.

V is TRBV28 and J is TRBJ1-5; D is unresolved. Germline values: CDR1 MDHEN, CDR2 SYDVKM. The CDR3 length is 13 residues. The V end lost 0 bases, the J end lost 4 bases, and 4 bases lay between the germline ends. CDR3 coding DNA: TGTGCCAGCAGTTTATGGGATAATCAGCCCCAGCATTTT. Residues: CASSLWDNQPQHF.

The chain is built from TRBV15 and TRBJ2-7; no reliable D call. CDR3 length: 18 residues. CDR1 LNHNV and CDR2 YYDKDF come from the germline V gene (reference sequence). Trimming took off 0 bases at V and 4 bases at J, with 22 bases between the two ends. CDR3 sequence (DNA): TGTGCCACCAGCAGAGATCTCGGCTGGGGTTATGATATTTACGAGCAGTACTTC. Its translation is CATSRDLGWGYDIYEQYF.

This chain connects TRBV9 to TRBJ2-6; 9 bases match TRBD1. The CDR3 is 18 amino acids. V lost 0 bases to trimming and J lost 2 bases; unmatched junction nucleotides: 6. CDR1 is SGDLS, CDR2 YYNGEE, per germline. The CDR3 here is CASSVEDRGPTGANVLTF. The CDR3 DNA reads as TGTGCCAGCAGCGTAGAGGACAGGGGACCTACTGGGGCCAACGTCCTGACTTTC.

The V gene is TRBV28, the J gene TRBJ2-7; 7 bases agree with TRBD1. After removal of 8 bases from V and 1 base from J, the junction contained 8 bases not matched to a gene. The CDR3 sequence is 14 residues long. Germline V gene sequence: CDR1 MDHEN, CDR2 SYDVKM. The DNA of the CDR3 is TGTGCCAGCGTGAGGGGGCCAATATCCTACGAGCAGTACTTC. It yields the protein CASVRGPISYEQYF.